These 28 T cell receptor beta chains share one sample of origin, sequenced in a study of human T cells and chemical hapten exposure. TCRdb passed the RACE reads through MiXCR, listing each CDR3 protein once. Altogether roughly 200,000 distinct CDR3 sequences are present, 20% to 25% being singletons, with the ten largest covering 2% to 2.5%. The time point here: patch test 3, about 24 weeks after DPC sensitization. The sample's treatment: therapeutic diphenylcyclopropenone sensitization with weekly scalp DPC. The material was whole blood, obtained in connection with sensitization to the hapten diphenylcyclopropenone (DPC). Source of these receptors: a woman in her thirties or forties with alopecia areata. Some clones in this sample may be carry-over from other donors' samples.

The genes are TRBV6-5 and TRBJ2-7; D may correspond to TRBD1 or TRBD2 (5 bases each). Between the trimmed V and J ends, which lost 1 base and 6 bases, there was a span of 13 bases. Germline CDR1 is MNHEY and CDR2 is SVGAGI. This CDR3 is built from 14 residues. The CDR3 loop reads CASSYLSGTSEQYF. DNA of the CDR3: TGTGCCAGCAGTTACTTGTCCGGGACCAGCGAGCAGTACTTC.

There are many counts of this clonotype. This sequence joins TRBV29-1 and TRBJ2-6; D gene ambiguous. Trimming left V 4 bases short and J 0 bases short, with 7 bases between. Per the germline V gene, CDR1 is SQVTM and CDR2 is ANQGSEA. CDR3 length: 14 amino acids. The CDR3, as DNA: TGCAGCGTTGTGCCTTACTCTGGGGCCAACGTCCTGACTTTC. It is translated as CSVVPYSGANVLTF.

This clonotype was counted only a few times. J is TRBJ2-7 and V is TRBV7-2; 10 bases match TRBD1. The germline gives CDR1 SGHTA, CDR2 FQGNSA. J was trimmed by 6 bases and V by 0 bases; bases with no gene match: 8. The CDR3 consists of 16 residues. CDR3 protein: CASSLAGTGVTSEQYF. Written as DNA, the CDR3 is TGTGCCAGCAGCTTAGCCGGGACAGGGGTTACGAGCGAGCAGTACTTC. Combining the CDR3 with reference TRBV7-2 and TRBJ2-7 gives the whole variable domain GAGVSQSPSNKVTEKGKDVELRCDPISGHTALYWYRQSLGQGLEFLIYFQGNSAPDKSGLPSDRFSAERTGGSVSTLTIQRTQQEDSAVYLCASSLAGTGVTSEQYFGPGTRLTVT.

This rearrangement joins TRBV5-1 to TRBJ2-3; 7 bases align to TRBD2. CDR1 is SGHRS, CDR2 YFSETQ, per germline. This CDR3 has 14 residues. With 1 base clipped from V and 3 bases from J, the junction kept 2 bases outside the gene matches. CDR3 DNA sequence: TGCGCCAGCAGCTTGCTTAGCGGGACAGATACGCAGTATTTT. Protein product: CASSLLSGTDTQYF.

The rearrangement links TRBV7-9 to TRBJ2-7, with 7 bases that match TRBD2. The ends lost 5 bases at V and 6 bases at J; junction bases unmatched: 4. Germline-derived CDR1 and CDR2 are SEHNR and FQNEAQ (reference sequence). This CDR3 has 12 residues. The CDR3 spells CASSPGRPEQYF. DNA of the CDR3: TGTGCCAGCAGCCCCGGGAGGCCCGAGCAGTACTTC.

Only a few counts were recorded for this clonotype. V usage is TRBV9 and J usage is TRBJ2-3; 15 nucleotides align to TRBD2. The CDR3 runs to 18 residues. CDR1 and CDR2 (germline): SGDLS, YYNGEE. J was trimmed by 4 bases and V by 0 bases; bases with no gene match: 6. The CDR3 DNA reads TGTGCCAGCAGCGTAGGCCCCAGGACTAGCGGGAGGGCAGATACGCAGTATTTT. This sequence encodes CASSVGPRTSGRADTQYF.

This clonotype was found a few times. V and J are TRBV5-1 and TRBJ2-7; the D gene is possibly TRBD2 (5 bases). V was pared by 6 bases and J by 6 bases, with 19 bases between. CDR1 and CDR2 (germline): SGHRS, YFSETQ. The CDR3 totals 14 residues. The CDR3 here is CASKPEGAAVEQYF. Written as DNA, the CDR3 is TGCGCCAGCAAGCCCGAGGGCGCAGCTGTCGAGCAGTACTTC. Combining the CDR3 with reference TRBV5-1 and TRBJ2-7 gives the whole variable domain KAGVTQTPRYLIKTRGQQVTLSCSPISGHRSVSWYQQTPGQGLQFLFEYFSETQRNKGNFPGRFSGRQFSNSRSEMNVSTLELGDSALYLCASKPEGAAVEQYFGPGTRLTVT.

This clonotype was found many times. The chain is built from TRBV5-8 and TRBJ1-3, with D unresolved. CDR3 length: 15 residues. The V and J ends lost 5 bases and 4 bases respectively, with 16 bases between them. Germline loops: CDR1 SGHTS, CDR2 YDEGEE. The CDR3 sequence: CASRPRHAQGNTIYF. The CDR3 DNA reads TGTGCCAGCAGACCTCGACACGCACAGGGAAACACCATATATTTT.

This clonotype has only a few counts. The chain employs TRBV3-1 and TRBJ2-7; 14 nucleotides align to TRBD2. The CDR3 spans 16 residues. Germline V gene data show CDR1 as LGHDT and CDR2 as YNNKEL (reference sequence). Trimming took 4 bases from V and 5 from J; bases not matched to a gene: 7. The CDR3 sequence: CASSRGLAGGIDEQYF. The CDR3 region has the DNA TGTGCCAGCAGCCGCGGACTAGCGGGAGGTATCGACGAGCAGTACTTC.

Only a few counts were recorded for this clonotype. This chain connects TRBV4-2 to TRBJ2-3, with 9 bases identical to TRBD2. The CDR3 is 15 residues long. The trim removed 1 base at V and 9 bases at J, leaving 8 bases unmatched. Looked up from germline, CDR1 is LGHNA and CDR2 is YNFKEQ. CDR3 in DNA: TGTGCCAGCAGCCAAGGGGGAGCGGGAGGTGAAACGCAGTATTTT. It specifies CASSQGGAGGETQYF.

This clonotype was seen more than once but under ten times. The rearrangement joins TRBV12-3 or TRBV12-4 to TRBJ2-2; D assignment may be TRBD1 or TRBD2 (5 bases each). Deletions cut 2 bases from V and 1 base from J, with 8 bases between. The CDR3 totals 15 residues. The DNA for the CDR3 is TGTGCCAGCAGTTTATTTGGGGGGAACACCGGGGAGCTGTTTTTT. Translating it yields CASSLFGGNTGELFF.

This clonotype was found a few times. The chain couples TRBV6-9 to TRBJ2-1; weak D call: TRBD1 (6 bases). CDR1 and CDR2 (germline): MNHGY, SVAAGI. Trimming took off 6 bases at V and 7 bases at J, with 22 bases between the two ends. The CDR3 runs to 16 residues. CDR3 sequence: CASRKEQGMVENEQFF. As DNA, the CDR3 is TGTGCCAGCAGAAAGGAACAGGGTATGGTAGAGAATGAGCAGTTCTTC.

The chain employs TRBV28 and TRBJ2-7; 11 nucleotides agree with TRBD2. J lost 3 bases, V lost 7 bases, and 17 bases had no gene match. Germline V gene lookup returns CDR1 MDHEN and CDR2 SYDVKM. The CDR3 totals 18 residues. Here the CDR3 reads CASNLALSLAGGLYEQYF. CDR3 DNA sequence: TGTGCCAGCAACCTCGCCTTATCTCTAGCGGGAGGCCTCTACGAGCAGTACTTC.

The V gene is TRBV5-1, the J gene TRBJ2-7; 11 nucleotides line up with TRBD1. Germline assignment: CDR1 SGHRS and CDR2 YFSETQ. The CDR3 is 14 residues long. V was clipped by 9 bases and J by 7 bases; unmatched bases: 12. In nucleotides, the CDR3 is TGCGCCACCGCTACCGGGACAGGGGGTATGGAGCAGTACTTC. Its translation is CATATGTGGMEQYF.

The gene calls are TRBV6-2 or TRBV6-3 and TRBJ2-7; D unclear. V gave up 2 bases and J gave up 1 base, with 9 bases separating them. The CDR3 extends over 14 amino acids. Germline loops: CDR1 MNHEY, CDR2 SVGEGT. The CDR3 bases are TGTGCCAGCAGTTACGAGCGATTATCCTACGAGCAGTACTTC. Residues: CASSYERLSYEQYF.

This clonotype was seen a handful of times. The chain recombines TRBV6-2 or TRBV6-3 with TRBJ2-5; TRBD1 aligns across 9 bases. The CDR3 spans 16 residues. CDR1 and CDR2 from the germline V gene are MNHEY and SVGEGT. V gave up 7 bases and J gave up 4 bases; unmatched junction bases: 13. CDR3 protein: CASNYGQGTHGETQYF. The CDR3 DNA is TGTGCCAGCAACTACGGACAGGGGACGCACGGAGAGACCCAGTACTTC.

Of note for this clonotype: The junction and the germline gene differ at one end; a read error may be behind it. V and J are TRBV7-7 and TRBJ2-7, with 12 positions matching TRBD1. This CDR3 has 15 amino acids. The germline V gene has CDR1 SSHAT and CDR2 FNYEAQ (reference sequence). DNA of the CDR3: TGTGCTAGCAGCCCCGGGACAGGGGGCCCGTACGAGCAGTACTTC. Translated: CASSPGTGGPYEQYF. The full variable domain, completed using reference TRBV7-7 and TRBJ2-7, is GAGVSQSPRYKVTKRGQDVTLRCDPISSHATLYWYQQALGQGPEFLTYFNYEAQPDKSGLPSDRFSAERPEGSISTLTIQRTEQRDSAMYRCASSPGTGGPYEQYFGPGTRLTVT.

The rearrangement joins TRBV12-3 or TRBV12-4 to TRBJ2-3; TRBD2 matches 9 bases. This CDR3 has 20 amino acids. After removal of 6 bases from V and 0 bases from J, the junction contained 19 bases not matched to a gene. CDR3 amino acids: CASRGTGTSLPQASTDTQYF. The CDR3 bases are TGTGCCAGCAGGGGCACCGGGACTAGCCTACCTCAGGCTAGCACAGATACGCAGTATTTT.

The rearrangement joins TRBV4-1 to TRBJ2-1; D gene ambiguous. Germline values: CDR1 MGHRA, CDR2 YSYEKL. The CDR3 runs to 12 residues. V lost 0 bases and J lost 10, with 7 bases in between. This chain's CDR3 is CASSQDIREQFF. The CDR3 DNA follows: TGCGCCAGCAGCCAAGATATCCGGGAGCAGTTCTTC.

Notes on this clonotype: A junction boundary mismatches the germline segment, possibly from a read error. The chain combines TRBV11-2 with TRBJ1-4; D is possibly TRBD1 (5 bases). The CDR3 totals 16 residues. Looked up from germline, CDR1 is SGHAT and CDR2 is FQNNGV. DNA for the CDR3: TGTGCCAGCAGCGCGGGGCCCGGGCGAACTAGTGAAAAACTGTTTTTT. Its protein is CASSAGPGRTSEKLFF.

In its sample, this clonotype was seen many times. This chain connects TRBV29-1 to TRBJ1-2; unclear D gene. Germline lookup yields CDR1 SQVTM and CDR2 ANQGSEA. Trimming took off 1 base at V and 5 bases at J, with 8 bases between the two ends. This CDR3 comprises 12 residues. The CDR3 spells CSVEVGPYGYTF. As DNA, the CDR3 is TGCAGCGTTGAAGTTGGACCTTATGGCTACACCTTC. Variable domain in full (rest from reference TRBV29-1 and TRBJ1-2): SAVISQKPSRDICQRGTSLTIQCQVDSQVTMMFWYRQQPGQSLTLIATANQGSEATYESGFVIDKFPISRPNLTFSTLTVSNMSPEDSSIYLCSVEVGPYGYTFGSGTRLTVV.

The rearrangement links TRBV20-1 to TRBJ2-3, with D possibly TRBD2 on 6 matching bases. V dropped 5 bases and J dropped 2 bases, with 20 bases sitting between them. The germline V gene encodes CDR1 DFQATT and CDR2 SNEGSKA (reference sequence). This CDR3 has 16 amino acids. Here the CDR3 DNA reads TGCAGTGCTGGGTCACTAGCAGGAGGCCACACAGATACGCAGTATTTT. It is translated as CSAGSLAGGHTDTQYF.

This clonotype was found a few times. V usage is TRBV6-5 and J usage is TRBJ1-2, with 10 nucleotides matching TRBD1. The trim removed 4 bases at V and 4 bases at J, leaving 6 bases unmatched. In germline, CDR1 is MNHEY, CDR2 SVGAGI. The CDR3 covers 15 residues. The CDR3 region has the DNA TGTGCCAGCAGTTCTTCCGGGACAGGGGTCTATGGCTACACCTTC. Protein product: CASSSSGTGVYGYTF.

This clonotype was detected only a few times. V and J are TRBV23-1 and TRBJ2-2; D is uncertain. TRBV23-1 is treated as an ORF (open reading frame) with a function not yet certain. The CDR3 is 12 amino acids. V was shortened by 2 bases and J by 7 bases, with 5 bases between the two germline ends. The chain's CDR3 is CASSQIGGELFF. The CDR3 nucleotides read TGCGCCAGCAGTCAAATTGGCGGGGAGCTGTTTTTT.

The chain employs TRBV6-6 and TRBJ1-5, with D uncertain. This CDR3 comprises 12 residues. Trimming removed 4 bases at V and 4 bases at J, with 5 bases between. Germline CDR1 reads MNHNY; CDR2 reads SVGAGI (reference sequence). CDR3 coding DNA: TGTGCCAGCAGTTCGAATAATCAGCCCCAGCATTTT. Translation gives CASSSNNQPQHF.

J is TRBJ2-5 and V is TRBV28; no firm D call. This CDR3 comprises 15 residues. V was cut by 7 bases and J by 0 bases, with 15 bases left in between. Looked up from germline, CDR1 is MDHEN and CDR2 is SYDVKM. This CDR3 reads CASTPTRSYQETQYF. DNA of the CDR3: TGTGCCAGCACCCCGACGAGATCGTACCAAGAGACCCAGTACTTC.

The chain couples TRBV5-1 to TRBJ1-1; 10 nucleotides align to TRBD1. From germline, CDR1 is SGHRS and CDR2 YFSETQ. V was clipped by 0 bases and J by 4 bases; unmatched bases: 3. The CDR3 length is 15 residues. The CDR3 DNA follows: TGCGCCAGCAGCTTGGGGGACAGGGGCGGCACTGAAGCTTTCTTT. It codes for CASSLGDRGGTEAFF.

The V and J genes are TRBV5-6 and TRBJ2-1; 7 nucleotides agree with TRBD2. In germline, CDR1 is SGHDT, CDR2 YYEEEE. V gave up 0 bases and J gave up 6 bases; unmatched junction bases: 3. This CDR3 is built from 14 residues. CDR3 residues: CASSLAGGPNEQFF. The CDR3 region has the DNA TGTGCCAGCAGCTTGGCGGGAGGACCCAATGAGCAGTTCTTC.